This record concerns one TCR beta chain sequence. Its antigen is unknown. The entry originates in a study of T cell responses to AZD1222 COVID-19 vaccine. Study-wide findings and caveats: The repertoires were collected only after the peak T cell response. Elevations in Spike-specific TCR breadth and depth followed administration of two AZD1222 doses. White British donors predominated, females outnumbered males, and clonal diversity was possibly underestimated.

Clones were read by immunoSEQ multiplex PCR, and TCRdb kept only the in-frame ones, dropping some. Of some 150,000 clones in the sample, roughly 90% were seen once. The TCR sequence derives from an adult who received the MenACWY meningococcal vaccine as a control. The sequencing here drew on peripheral blood, taken 28 days after the second dose of the MenACWY control vaccine.

The CDR3 DNA reads TGTGCCCATCGGGGGAACTACGGAAACACCATATATTTT. Protein sequence: CAHRGNYGNTIYF. This sequence joins TRBV30 and TRBJ1-3; D may be TRBD1 (5 bases). This CDR3 comprises 13 residues. V lost 8 bases and J 4 bases, leaving 15 bases between the germline ends. Germline V lookup: CDR1 GTSNPN, CDR2 SVGIG (reference sequence).